This T cell receptor (beta chain) was sequenced for a study of T-cell memory formation after mild COVID-19. This clonotype was counted many times. TCRdb processed the 5' RACE reads anew with MiXCR; each CDR3 protein has one entry. Among around 440,000 distinct CDR3 sequences listed, around a sixth were seen once. Sequenced input: PBMCs or a T cell subset sorted from them (not recorded which). The TCR originated in an adult woman who had mild COVID-19 (a few samples of this study predate the infection). Cell type and time point are not known.

The CDR3 bases are TGCAGCGTTCGGGGGAATGAGCAGTTCTTC. Protein sequence: CSVRGNEQFF. The gene calls are TRBV29-1 and TRBJ2-1, with D possibly TRBD2 on 6 matching bases. Germline V gene sequence: CDR1 SQVTM, CDR2 ANQGSEA. V was cut by 5 bases and J by 7 bases, with 6 bases left in between. This CDR3 spans 10 amino acids.